The sequence of this T cell receptor beta chain was determined in a study of monozygotic twins with inflammatory bowel disease. Per TCR library, approximately 3,800 ng of total RNA was used. Template-switch reactions added UMIs with a 6-nucleotide sample barcode. TCRdb processed the 5' RACE reads again and assigns one entry to each CDR3 protein, with no DNA. The table lists approximately 120,000 distinct CDR3 sequences. Study-level points and caveats: Those with IBD had lower TCRbeta diversity (inverse Simpson) than their healthy co-twins did. There was no support for any single strong signal or clonotype associated with IBD.

The CDR3 contains 18 residues. Germline values: CDR1 SGHKS, CDR2 YYEKEE (reference sequence). Concerning this clonotype itself: As yet, its antigen is unknown.

Sequencing was done on a sample of blood. The J gene is TRBJ2-1, the V gene TRBV5-5; TCRdb picks TRBD2, but there is no DNA to check that call. This clonotype was sampled from a human donor with ulcerative colitis or Crohn's disease, or a healthy co-twin of an affected twin (not recorded which). The CDR3 loop reads CASSLASGGATAYNEQFF.